The 6 T cell receptor beta chains given below trace back to one sample, sequenced in a study of blood T cells in healthy people across ages. PCR was performed a second time for about 7 to 12 cycles using a sample-barcoded 5' primer and a J-beta primer mix. Each CDR3 protein gets one entry after TCRdb re-called the 5' RACE reads with MiXCR. The top ten hold over 10% of the sample, which has some 880,000 distinct CDR3 sequences, approximately 35% seen once. Source material: blood. These TCRs come from a man aged 18-30 years in good health.

Turning to this clonotype: This sequence may be a read error, since a much larger clone differs from it by one base. The chain uses TRBV12-3 or TRBV12-4 and TRBJ2-1, with 8 nucleotides matching TRBD2. The J segment lost 13 bases and the V segment lost 0 bases, leaving 23 bases of the junction unmatched. The CDR3 loop spans 19 amino acids. The CDR3 DNA sequence: TGTGCCAGCAGTTTAGCGCGGGGTAGCGGGGACAAATCGAAAGAGACCCAGTTCTTC. It specifies CASSLARGSGDKSKETQFF.

This clonotype has ten or more counts. The CDR3 spells CASSRTGGSYNEQFF. Written as DNA, the CDR3 is TGTGCCAGCAGTAGGACAGGGGGCTCCTACAATGAGCAGTTCTTC. The rearrangement joins TRBV7-3 to TRBJ2-1; 10 positions match TRBD1. The CDR3 runs 15 residues. Germline V gene data show CDR1 as SGHTA and CDR2 as FQGTGA. V was pared by 6 bases and J by 0 bases, with 2 bases of the junction left unmatched.

J is TRBJ2-1 and V is TRBV24-1, with 9 bases lining up with TRBD1. The J call may be wrong; the DNA end is better matched by TRBJ2-7. The CDR3 sequence is 17 residues long. The germline V gene encodes CDR1 KGHDR and CDR2 SFDVKD. The CDR3: CATSDPGGTGPYNEQYF. CDR3 coding DNA: TGTGCCACCAGTGATCCTGGAGGGACAGGGCCTTACAATGAGCAGTACTTC.

The rearrangement uses TRBV3-1 and TRBJ2-1; D uncertain. Trimming removed 0 bases at V and 9 bases at J, with 12 bases between. Germline CDR1 is LGHDT and CDR2 is YNNKEL (reference sequence). CDR3 size: 14 residues. The CDR3 region is CASSQDMGPGEQFF. The CDR3 DNA reads TGTGCCAGCAGCCAAGATATGGGCCCCGGTGAGCAGTTCTTC.

About this clonotype itself: This may stem from a read error, because a much larger clone lies one nucleotide away. This chain joins TRBV7-9 and TRBJ2-1; D is ambiguous. This CDR3 is 17 amino acids long. Germline CDR1 reads SEHNR; CDR2 reads FQNEAQ (reference sequence). Here the CDR3 DNA reads TGTGCCGGCAGCTTTCCGGGCACATCCTCCCCCTACAATGAGCAGTTCTTC. It encodes CAGSFPGTSSPYNEQFF.

Comment on this clonotype: An end of the junction does not agree with germline; a read error may underlie this. The rearrangement uses TRBV10-3 and TRBJ2-6; possibly TRBD1 or TRBD2 for D (6 bases each). Germline-derived CDR1 and CDR2 are ENHRY and SYGVKD. The CDR3 covers 16 residues. DNA of the CDR3: TGTGCCGCCCGGGGGCAGGAAAAAACTGGGACCAACGTCCTGACTTTC. Residues: CAARGQEKTGTNVLTF.